This TCR beta chain was obtained from a study of cytomegalovirus exposure and HLA in healthy donors. This CDR3 spans 13 amino acids. V was clipped by 9 bases and J by 0 bases, with 9 bases between them. Germline CDR1 and CDR2: SGHVS and FNYEAQ. This table comes from immunoSEQ multiplex PCR, and its TCRdb copy is limited to in-frame clones, with some not included. Among some 170,000 clones, around 86% were seen once, and the ten largest hold 2% to 3%. V usage is TRBV7-6 and J usage is TRBJ2-1; D not resolved. The source is a man aged 18 to 29 in good health and CMV-seropositive. Material: PBMCs. The CDR3 region has the DNA TGTGCCAGACAGAGTAGCTCCTACAATGAGCAGTTCTTC. Translating it yields CARQSSSYNEQFF. Full variable domain (remainder filled in from reference TRBV7-6 and TRBJ2-1): GAGVSQSPRYKVTKRGQDVALRCDPISGHVSLYWYRQALGQGPEFLTYFNYEAQQDKSGLPNDRFSAERPEGSISTLTIQRTEQRDSAMYRCARQSSSYNEQFFGPGTRLTVL.